The sequence of this TCR beta chain was determined in a study of blood T cell repertoires in COVID-19. As for the study in general: Whether acute or convalescent, the COVID-19 samples came from the United States, Italy and Spain. Nucleic acid was either cDNA or gDNA, and it came from T cells, B-cell-depleted T cells, or PBMCs.

Authors' data handling: Amplified reference gene primers provided the basis for estimating nucleated cell counts. The repertoire was sequenced with immunoSEQ multiplex PCR; TCRdb's copy has only in-frame clones and lacks some. V, J and clone size were drawn from that table, and D and trimming were deduced from the DNA. The sample holds 110,000 to 150,000 clones; around 87% are singletons and the top ten take roughly 3.2%. Looked up from germline, CDR1 is MNHEY and CDR2 is SMNVEV (reference sequence). V lost 3 bases and J lost 4; bases outside the gene matches: 3. The CDR3 totals 15 residues. This chain uses TRBV27 with TRBJ2-2, with TRBD1 matching over 9 bases. The source material was peripheral blood. This sequence originates from a woman aged 55 to 70 with active COVID-19. In DNA form, the CDR3 reads TGTGCCAGCAGTTTCGACAGGGGGGGCACCGGGGAGCTGTTTTTT. Residues: CASSFDRGGTGELFF.